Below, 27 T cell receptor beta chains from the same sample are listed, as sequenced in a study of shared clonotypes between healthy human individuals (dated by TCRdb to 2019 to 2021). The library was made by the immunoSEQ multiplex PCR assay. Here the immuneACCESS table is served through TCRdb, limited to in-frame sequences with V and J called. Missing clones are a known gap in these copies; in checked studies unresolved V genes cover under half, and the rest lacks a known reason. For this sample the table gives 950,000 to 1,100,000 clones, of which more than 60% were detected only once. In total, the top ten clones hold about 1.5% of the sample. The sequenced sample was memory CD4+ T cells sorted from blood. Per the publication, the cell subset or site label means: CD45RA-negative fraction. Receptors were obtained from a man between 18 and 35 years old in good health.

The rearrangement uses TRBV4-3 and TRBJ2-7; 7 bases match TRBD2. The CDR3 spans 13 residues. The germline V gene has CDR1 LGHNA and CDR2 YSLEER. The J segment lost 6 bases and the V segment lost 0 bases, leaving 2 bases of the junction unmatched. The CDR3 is CASSQDGRAEQYF. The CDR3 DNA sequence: TGCGCCAGCAGCCAAGATGGGAGGGCCGAGCAGTACTTC.

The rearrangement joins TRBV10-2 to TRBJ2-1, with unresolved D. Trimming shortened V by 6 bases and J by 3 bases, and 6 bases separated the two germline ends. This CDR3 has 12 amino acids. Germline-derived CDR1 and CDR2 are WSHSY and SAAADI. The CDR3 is CASRRNYNEQFF. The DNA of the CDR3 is TGCGCCAGCAGAAGAAACTACAATGAGCAGTTCTTC.

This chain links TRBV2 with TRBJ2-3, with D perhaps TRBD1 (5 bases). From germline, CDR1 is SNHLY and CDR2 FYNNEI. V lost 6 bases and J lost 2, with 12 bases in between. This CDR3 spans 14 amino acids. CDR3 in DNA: TGTGCCAGCAGGACTGGGGCAGCCACAGATACGCAGTATTTT. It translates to CASRTGAATDTQYF.

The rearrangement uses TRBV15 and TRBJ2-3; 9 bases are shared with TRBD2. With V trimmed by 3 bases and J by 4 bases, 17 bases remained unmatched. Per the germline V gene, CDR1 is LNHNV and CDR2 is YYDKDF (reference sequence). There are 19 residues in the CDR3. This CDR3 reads CATSRGAGGPEVQSDTQYF. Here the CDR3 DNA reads TGTGCCACCAGCAGGGGGGCGGGAGGGCCAGAGGTCCAATCAGATACGCAGTATTTT.

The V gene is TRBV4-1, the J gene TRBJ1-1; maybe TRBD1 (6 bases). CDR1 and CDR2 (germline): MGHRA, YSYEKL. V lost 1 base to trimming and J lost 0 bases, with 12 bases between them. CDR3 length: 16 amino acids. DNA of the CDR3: TGCGCCAGCAGCCAAGTCCCCAACAGGGTGAACACTGAAGCTTTCTTT. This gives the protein CASSQVPNRVNTEAFF.

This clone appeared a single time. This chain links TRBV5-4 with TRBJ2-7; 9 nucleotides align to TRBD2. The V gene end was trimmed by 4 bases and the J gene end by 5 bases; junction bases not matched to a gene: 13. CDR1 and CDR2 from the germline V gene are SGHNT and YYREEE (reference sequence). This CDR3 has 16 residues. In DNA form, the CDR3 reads TGTGCCAGCAGCATACCACCGGGACTAGCAGGTAACGAGCAGTACTTC. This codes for CASSIPPGLAGNEQYF.

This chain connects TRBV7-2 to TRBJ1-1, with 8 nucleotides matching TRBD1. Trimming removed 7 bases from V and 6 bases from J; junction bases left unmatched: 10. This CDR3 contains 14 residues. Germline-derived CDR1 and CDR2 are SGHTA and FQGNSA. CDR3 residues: CASTLDRVGAEAFF. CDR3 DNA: TGTGCCAGCACCTTGGACAGGGTCGGCGCTGAAGCTTTCTTT.

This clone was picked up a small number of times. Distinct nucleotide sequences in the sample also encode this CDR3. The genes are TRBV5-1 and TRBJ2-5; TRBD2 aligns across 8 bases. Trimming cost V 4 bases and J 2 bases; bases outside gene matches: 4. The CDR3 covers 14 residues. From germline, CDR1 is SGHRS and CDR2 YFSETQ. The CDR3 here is CASSREGSQETQYF. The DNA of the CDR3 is TGCGCCAGCAGCCGGGAGGGGAGTCAAGAGACCCAGTACTTC. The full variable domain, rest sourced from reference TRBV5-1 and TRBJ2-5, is KAGVTQTPRYLIKTRGQQVTLSCSPISGHRSVSWYQQTPGQGLQFLFEYFSETQRNKGNFPGRFSGRQFSNSRSEMNVSTLELGDSALYLCASSREGSQETQYFGPGTRLLVL.

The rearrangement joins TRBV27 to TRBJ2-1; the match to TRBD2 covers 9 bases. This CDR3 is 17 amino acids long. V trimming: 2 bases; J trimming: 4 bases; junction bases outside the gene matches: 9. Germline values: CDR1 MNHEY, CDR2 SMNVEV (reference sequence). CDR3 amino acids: CASSLDKTSGAYNEQFF. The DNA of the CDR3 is TGTGCCAGCAGTTTAGATAAGACTAGCGGTGCTTACAATGAGCAGTTCTTC.

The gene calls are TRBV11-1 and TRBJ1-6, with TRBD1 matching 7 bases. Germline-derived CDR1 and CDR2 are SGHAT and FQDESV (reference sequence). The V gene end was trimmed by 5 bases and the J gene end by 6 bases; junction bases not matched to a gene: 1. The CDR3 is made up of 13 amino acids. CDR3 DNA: TGTGCCAGCAGCGGGGACAGTAATTCACCCCTCCACTTT. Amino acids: CASSGDSNSPLHF. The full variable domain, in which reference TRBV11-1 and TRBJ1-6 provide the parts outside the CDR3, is EAEVAQSPRYKITEKSQAVAFWCDPISGHATLYWYRQILGQGPELLVQFQDESVVDDSQLPKDRFSAERLKGVDSTLKIQPAELGDSAMYLCASSGDSNSPLHFGNGTRLTVT.

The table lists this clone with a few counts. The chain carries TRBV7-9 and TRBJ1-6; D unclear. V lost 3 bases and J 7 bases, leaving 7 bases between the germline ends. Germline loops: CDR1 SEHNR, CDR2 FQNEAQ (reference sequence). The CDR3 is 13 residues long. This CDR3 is CASSFIGNSPLHF. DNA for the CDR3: TGTGCCAGCAGCTTTATAGGCAATTCACCCCTCCACTTT.

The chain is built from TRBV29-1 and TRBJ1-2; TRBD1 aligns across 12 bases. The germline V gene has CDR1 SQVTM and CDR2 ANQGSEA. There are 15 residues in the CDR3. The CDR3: CTISPGQGAGYGYTF. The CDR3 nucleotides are TGCACCATCTCACCGGGACAGGGGGCTGGCTATGGCTACACCTTC.

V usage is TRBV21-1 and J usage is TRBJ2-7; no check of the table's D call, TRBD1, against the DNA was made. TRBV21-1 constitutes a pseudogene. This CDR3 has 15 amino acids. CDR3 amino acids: CASSKRGTAADEQYF. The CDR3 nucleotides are TGTGCCAGCAGCAAAAGGGGGACAGCCGCAGACGAGCAGTACTTC.

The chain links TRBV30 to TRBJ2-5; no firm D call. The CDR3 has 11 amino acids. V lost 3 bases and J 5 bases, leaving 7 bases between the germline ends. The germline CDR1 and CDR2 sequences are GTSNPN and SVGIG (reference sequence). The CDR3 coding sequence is TGTGCCTGGAGGGGTGATGAGACCCAGTACTTC. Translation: CAWRGDETQYF.

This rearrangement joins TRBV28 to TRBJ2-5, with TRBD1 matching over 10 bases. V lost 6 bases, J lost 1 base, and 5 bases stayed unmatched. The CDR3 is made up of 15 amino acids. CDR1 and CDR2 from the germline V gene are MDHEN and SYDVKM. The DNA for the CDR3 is TGTGCCAGCAGACCGGGACAGGGGTTCCAAGAGACCCAGTACTTC. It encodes CASRPGQGFQETQYF. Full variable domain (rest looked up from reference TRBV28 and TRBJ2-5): DVKVTQSSRYLVKRTGEKVFLECVQDMDHENMFWYRQDPGLGLRLIYFSYDVKMKEKGDIPEGYSVSREKKERFSLILESASTNQTSMYLCASRPGQGFQETQYFGPGTRLLVL.

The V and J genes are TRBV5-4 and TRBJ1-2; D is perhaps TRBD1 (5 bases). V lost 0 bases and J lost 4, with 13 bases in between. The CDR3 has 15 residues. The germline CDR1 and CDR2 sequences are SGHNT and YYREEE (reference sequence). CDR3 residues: CASSLGDHEAYGYTF. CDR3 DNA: TGTGCCAGCAGCTTGGGGGACCATGAGGCCTATGGCTACACCTTC.

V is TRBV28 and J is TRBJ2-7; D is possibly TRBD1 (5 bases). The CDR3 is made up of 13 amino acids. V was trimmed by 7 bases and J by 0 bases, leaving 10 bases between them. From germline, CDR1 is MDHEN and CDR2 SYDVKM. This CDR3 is CASKRGGSYEQYF. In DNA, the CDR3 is TGTGCCAGCAAAAGGGGCGGCTCCTACGAGCAGTACTTC.

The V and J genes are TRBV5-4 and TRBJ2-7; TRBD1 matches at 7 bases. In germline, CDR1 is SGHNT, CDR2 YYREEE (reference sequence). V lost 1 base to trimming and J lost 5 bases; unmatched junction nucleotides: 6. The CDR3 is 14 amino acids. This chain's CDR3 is CASSLYRGEDEQYF. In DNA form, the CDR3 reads TGTGCCAGCAGCTTGTACAGGGGAGAGGACGAGCAGTACTTC. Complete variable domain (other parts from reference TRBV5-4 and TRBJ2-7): ETGVTQSPTHLIKTRGQQVTLRCSSQSGHNTVSWYQQALGQGPQFIFQYYREEENGRGNFPPRFSGLQFPNYSSELNVNALELDDSALYLCASSLYRGEDEQYFGPGTRLTVT.

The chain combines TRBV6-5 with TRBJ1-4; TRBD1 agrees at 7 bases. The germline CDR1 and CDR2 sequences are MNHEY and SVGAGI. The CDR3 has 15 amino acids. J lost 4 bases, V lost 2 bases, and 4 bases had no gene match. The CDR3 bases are TGTGCCAGCAGTTACGCGACAGGGTTTAATGAAAAACTGTTTTTT. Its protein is CASSYATGFNEKLFF.

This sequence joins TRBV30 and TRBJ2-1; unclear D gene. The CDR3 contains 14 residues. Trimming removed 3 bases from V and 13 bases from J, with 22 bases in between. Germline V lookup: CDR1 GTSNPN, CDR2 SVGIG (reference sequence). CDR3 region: CAWRDVFKATAQFF. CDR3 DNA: TGTGCCTGGAGGGACGTATTCAAAGCCACGGCCCAGTTCTTC.

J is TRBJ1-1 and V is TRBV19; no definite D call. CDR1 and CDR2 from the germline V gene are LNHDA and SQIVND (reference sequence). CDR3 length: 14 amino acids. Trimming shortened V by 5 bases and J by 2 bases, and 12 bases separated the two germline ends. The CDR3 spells CASSPGLLNTEAFF. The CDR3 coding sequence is TGTGCCAGTAGTCCAGGACTGCTTAACACTGAAGCTTTCTTT.

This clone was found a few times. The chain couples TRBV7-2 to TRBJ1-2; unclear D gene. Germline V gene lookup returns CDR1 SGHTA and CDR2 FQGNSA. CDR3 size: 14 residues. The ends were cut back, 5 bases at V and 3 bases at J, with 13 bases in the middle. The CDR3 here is CASSHRPRDYGYTF. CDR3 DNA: TGTGCCAGCAGCCACCGGCCCCGGGACTATGGCTACACCTTC.

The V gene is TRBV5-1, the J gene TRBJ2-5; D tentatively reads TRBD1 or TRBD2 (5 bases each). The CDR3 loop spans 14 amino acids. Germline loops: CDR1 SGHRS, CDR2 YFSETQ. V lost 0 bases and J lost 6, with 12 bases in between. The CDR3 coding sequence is TGCGCCAGCAGCTTGGGGGGGACCTCTCAGACCCAGTACTTC. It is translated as CASSLGGTSQTQYF.

The CDR3 region is CASSSGTGRGNTEAFF. The CDR3 nucleotides read TGCGCCAGCAGCTCGGGTACCGGGAGGGGTAACACTGAAGCTTTCTTT. This chain connects TRBV5-1 to TRBJ1-1; a possible D gene is TRBD1 (5 bases). CDR1 and CDR2 (germline): SGHRS, YFSETQ. The CDR3 contains 16 residues. The V end was cut by 3 bases, the J end by 2 bases, with 17 bases between.

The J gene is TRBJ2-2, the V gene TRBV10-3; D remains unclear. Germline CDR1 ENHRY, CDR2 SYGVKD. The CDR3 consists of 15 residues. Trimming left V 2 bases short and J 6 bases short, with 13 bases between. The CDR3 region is CAISETAPISGELFF. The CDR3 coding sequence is TGTGCCATCAGTGAGACAGCCCCAATCTCCGGGGAGCTGTTTTTT.

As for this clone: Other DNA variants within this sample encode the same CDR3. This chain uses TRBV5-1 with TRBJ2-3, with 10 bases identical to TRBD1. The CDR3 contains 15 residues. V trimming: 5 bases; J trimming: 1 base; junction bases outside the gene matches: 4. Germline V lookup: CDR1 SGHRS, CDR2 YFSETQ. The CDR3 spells CASSPGTGGTDTQYF. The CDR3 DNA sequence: TGCGCCAGCAGTCCCGGGACAGGGGGCACAGATACGCAGTATTTT.

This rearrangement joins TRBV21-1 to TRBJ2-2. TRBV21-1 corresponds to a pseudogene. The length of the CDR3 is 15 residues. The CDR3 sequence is CASSKGGRENGELFF. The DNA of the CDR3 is TGTGCCAGCAGCAAAGGTGGCAGGGAGAACGGGGAGCTGTTTTTT.